This T cell receptor beta chain was identified during a study of blood T cell repertoires in COVID-19. On the study more broadly: T cells, B-cell-depleted T cells, or PBMCs provided the cDNA or gDNA that served as material.

Participants spanned ages about 18 to 100 years and resided in 20 to 30 US areas. Cohorts were based on clinical histories the participants reported. In the source study's methods: Amplified reference gene primers provided the basis for estimating nucleated cell counts. Repertoires were generated with immunoSEQ multiplex PCR, while TCRdb's copy carries only in-frame clones and drops some. That table supplies the V and J calls and clone size; D and trimming were determined from the DNA. This table holds approximately 220,000 clones, roughly 89% found once. CDR3 length: 16 residues. The germline V and J ends were trimmed by 0 bases and 2 bases, with 13 bases remaining between them. From germline, CDR1 is SGHRS and CDR2 YFSETQ.

The sequence was obtained from a young woman with acute COVID-19. Source material: PBMCs or T cells enriched from blood (not recorded which). The chain links TRBV5-1 to TRBJ2-3, with D perhaps TRBD2 (6 bases). In DNA form, the CDR3 reads TGCGCCAGCAGCTTGGTGCCCGGGAGCCTCACAGATACGCAGTATTTT. Amino acids: CASSLVPGSLTDTQYF.